This TCR beta chain was sequenced for a study of T cell repertoires in aging, cancer and after chemotherapy. The CDR3 sequence is 16 residues long. Germline CDR1 and CDR2: MNHNS and SASEGT. The V end was cut by 1 base, the J end by 1 base, with 14 bases between. The template was genomic DNA from peripheral blood, not RNA. General study results and limits: In each cancer cohort, median generation probability increased across chemotherapy, suggesting thymic output rebounded. In cancer patients, declining TCR diversity with age involved lost richness and lost evenness.

A mixed TRB-A/B primer pool amplified rearranged TRB by multiplex touch-down PCR. TCRdb fed the multiplex PCR reads into MiXCR, producing one record per CDR3 protein. This sample has over 2,000 distinct CDR3 sequences, with approximately 35% found just once. Comment on this clonotype: Its antigen remains unidentified.

The V call is TRBV6-1, the J call TRBJ2-7, with D perhaps being TRBD1 or TRBD2 (6 bases each). Sequenced material: blood. The sequence was collected from a human donor with a solid tumor. CDR3 coding DNA: TGTGCCAGCAGTGAAGTTGACGGGGGCCAATCCTACGAGCAGTACTTC. Translated: CASSEVDGGQSYEQYF.